Listed below are T cell receptor beta chains from one sample, sequenced in a study of blood T cell repertoires in COVID-19. The method was immunoSEQ multiplex PCR; TCRdb's version includes in-frame clones alone and lacks a portion of them. Of about 140,000 clones detected, around nine tenths appear once; the ten largest clones hold 1.5%. The sample taken for sequencing was peripheral blood. These receptors originate from a woman aged 55-69 years with acute or convalescent COVID-19. Both conserved end residues are part of each CDR3. A D gene is named only where the DNA matches it firmly. Size is omitted from some rows. Given values are once, few, many or a class for expanded clones.

j_call: TRBJ1-6; v_call: TRBV3-1/TRBV3-2; clone_size: NA; d_call: NA; cdr3_nt: TGTGCCAGCAGCCAAGGCGGGCCGTGGCCACCCCTCCACTTT; cdr3_aa: CASSQGGPWPPLHF
j_call: TRBJ2-3; v_call: TRBV7-2; clone_size: NA; d_call: TRBD2; cdr3_nt: TGTGCCAGCAGACAGATAGCGGGGGGCACAGATACGCAGTATTTT; cdr3_aa: CASRQIAGGTDTQYF
j_call: TRBJ1-4; v_call: TRBV6-5; clone_size: NA; d_call: NA; cdr3_nt: TGTGCCAGCAGTTACTCGGCACAGATAACTAATGAAAAACTGTTTTTT; cdr3_aa: CASSYSAQITNEKLFF
j_call: TRBJ2-7; v_call: TRBV30; clone_size: NA; d_call: NA; cdr3_nt: TGTGCCTGGAGTCCCTCGGTTCTAGTCAGCGAGCAGTACTTC; cdr3_aa: CAWSPSVLVSEQYF
j_call: TRBJ2-1; v_call: TRBV4-3; clone_size: NA; d_call: NA; cdr3_nt: TGCGCCAGCAGCCAAGTGGGCAGCTACAATGAGCAGTTCTTC; cdr3_aa: CASSQVGSYNEQFF
j_call: TRBJ2-3; v_call: TRBV10-3; clone_size: NA; d_call: TRBD2; cdr3_nt: TGTGCCATCAAAGGGACTAGCCGGGATACGCAGTATTTT; cdr3_aa: CAIKGTSRDTQYF
j_call: TRBJ1-5; v_call: TRBV18; clone_size: NA; d_call: NA; cdr3_nt: TGTGCCAGCTCACCACCGGGCAGGGAGGGTCAGCCCCAGCATTTT; cdr3_aa: CASSPPGREGQPQHF
j_call: TRBJ2-1; v_call: TRBV7-2; clone_size: once; d_call: NA; cdr3_nt: TGTGCCAGCAGAGGCAGGAACCCTGGAGCAGGGTACTACAATGAGCAGTTCTTC; cdr3_aa: CASRGRNPGAGYYNEQFF
j_call: TRBJ2-4; v_call: TRBV13; clone_size: NA; d_call: TRBD1; cdr3_nt: TGTGCCAGCAGCACCGGACAGGGGGAAATCGGGGACATTCAGTACTTC; cdr3_aa: CASSTGQGEIGDIQYF
j_call: TRBJ1-5; v_call: TRBV2; clone_size: NA; d_call: TRBD1; cdr3_nt: TGTGCCAGCAGGCCACAGGGGAGTGGGAATCAGCCCCAGCATTTT; cdr3_aa: CASRPQGSGNQPQHF
j_call: TRBJ1-2; v_call: TRBV5-1; clone_size: NA; d_call: NA; cdr3_nt: TGCGCCAGCAGCCCCGGAGGCGGGGGCCTCGCTGGCTACACCTTC; cdr3_aa: CASSPGGGGLAGYTF
j_call: TRBJ1-2; v_call: TRBV7-9; clone_size: NA; d_call: TRBD1; cdr3_nt: TGTGCCAGCAGCTTAGCGGTTCGAGGGGGCGATGGCTACACCTTC; cdr3_aa: CASSLAVRGGDGYTF
j_call: TRBJ1-3; v_call: TRBV25-1; clone_size: once; d_call: NA; cdr3_nt: TGTGCCAGCAGGGGCTCGGGAAACACCATATATTTT; cdr3_aa: CASRGSGNTIYF
j_call: TRBJ2-7; v_call: TRBV12-3/TRBV12-4; clone_size: NA; d_call: NA; cdr3_nt: TGTGCCACCCAGACAGGTTCCGAGCAGTACTTC; cdr3_aa: CATQTGSEQYF
j_call: TRBJ2-1; v_call: TRBV3-1/TRBV3-2; clone_size: NA; d_call: NA; cdr3_nt: TGTGCCAGCAGCCAAGAAGAGGGGACATCCTACAATGAGCAGTTCTTC; cdr3_aa: CASSQEEGTSYNEQFF
j_call: TRBJ1-5; v_call: TRBV6-2/TRBV6-3; clone_size: NA; d_call: NA; cdr3_nt: TGTGCCAGCAGTTGGGGCTCAAATCAGCCCCAGCATTTT; cdr3_aa: CASSWGSNQPQHF
j_call: TRBJ1-4; v_call: TRBV4-2; clone_size: NA; d_call: TRBD1; cdr3_nt: TGTGCCAGCAGCCAAGAGTCGTCCAGGGGGGATGAAAAACTGTTTTTT; cdr3_aa: CASSQESSRGDEKLFF
j_call: TRBJ1-1; v_call: TRBV6-6; clone_size: NA; d_call: NA; cdr3_nt: TGTGCCAGCAGTCCCGGACATGCGAACACTGAAGCTTTCTTT; cdr3_aa: CASSPGHANTEAFF
j_call: TRBJ1-5; v_call: TRBV7-2; clone_size: NA; d_call: NA; cdr3_nt: TGTGCCAGCAGCTCCAGGGGCAATAGCAATCAGCCCCAGCATTTT; cdr3_aa: CASSSRGNSNQPQHF
j_call: TRBJ1-4; v_call: TRBV4-2; clone_size: NA; d_call: NA; cdr3_nt: TGTGCCAGCAGCCAAGTAGGGAGAACTAATGAAAAACTGTTTTTT; cdr3_aa: CASSQVGRTNEKLFF
j_call: TRBJ1-1; v_call: TRBV10-3; clone_size: NA; d_call: NA; cdr3_nt: TGTGCCATCAGTGATTGGGGAGCGTACACTGAAGCTTTCTTT; cdr3_aa: CAISDWGAYTEAFF
j_call: TRBJ1-6; v_call: TRBV6-2/TRBV6-3; clone_size: NA; d_call: NA; cdr3_nt: TGTGCCAGCAGTCCGACCGGGAGTTCACCCCTCCACTTT; cdr3_aa: CASSPTGSSPLHF
j_call: TRBJ1-5; v_call: TRBV25-1; clone_size: NA; d_call: NA; cdr3_nt: TGTGCCAGCAGTATACAGGGTCAGCCCCAGCATTTT; cdr3_aa: CASSIQGQPQHF
j_call: TRBJ1-2; v_call: TRBV3-1/TRBV3-2; clone_size: NA; d_call: TRBD1; cdr3_nt: TGTGCCAGCAGCCAAGGACAGGGGGCATTAGGCTACACCTTC; cdr3_aa: CASSQGQGALGYTF
j_call: TRBJ1-2; v_call: TRBV5-6; clone_size: NA; d_call: NA; cdr3_nt: TGTGCCAGCAGCTTCGCGGCAGGGAAAATCGGTGGCTACACCTTC; cdr3_aa: CASSFAAGKIGGYTF
j_call: TRBJ1-3; v_call: TRBV5-6; clone_size: NA; d_call: NA; cdr3_nt: TGTGCCAGCAGCTTGAGCATTTCTGGAAACACCATATATTTT; cdr3_aa: CASSLSISGNTIYF
j_call: TRBJ2-3; v_call: TRBV7-8; clone_size: NA; d_call: TRBD2; cdr3_nt: TGTGCCAGCAGCTTACACGTGGCGGGGGGGCCTACAGATACGCAGTATTTT; cdr3_aa: CASSLHVAGGPTDTQYF
j_call: TRBJ1-1; v_call: TRBV5-8; clone_size: NA; d_call: TRBD1; cdr3_nt: TGTGCCAGCAGCTTTACCGGGACAGGAGCTTTCTTT; cdr3_aa: CASSFTGTGAFF
j_call: TRBJ2-1; v_call: TRBV28; clone_size: NA; d_call: NA; cdr3_nt: TGTGCCAGCAGCCTAATGAGGGGATGGGCGGGGAGCTCCTACAATGAGCAGTTCTTC; cdr3_aa: CASSLMRGWAGSSYNEQFF
j_call: TRBJ2-1; v_call: TRBV4-3; clone_size: NA; d_call: NA; cdr3_nt: TGCGCCAGCAGCCCCCTGGGCGGGTTACACAATGAGCAGTTCTTC; cdr3_aa: CASSPLGGLHNEQFF
j_call: TRBJ1-3; v_call: TRBV28; clone_size: NA; d_call: TRBD1; cdr3_nt: TGTGCCAGCAGTGGGACAGCTAACTCTGGAAACACCATATATTTT; cdr3_aa: CASSGTANSGNTIYF
j_call: TRBJ1-3; v_call: TRBV9; clone_size: NA; d_call: NA; cdr3_nt: TGTGCCAGCAGCGCGGGGGACGGTGGAAACACCATATATTTT; cdr3_aa: CASSAGDGGNTIYF
j_call: TRBJ1-5; v_call: TRBV19; clone_size: NA; d_call: NA; cdr3_nt: TGTGCAGTCGGTCTTCAGCCCCAGCATTTT; cdr3_aa: CAVGLQPQHF
j_call: TRBJ1-1; v_call: TRBV19; clone_size: NA; d_call: TRBD1; cdr3_nt: TGTGCCAGTAGTGGATTGACAGGGGGGCGTGAAGCTTTCTTT; cdr3_aa: CASSGLTGGREAFF
j_call: TRBJ1-2; v_call: TRBV7-8; clone_size: NA; d_call: TRBD1; cdr3_nt: TGTGCCAGCAGCTTGTCGCAGGGGGCCCTTGGCTACACCTTC; cdr3_aa: CASSLSQGALGYTF
j_call: TRBJ2-5; v_call: TRBV4-2; clone_size: NA; d_call: TRBD2; cdr3_nt: TGTGCCAGCAGGGATCGGAATTCGGGGGGTGAAGAGACCCAGTACTTC; cdr3_aa: CASRDRNSGGEETQYF
j_call: TRBJ2-7; v_call: TRBV3-1/TRBV3-2; clone_size: NA; d_call: TRBD2; cdr3_nt: TGTGCCAGCAGCCAGTGGCGGGGGTTCTCCTACGAGCAGTACTTC; cdr3_aa: CASSQWRGFSYEQYF
j_call: TRBJ2-3; v_call: TRBV14; clone_size: NA; d_call: NA; cdr3_nt: TGTGCCAGCAGCCAACTCCGGGGGACTAGCACAGATACGCAGTATTTT; cdr3_aa: CASSQLRGTSTDTQYF
j_call: TRBJ1-2; v_call: TRBV24-1; clone_size: NA; d_call: NA; cdr3_nt: TGTGCCACCAGTAACCAGGGTAACTATGGCTACACCTTC; cdr3_aa: CATSNQGNYGYTF
j_call: TRBJ2-3; v_call: TRBV6-4; clone_size: NA; d_call: TRBD2; cdr3_nt: TGTGCCAGCAACGGACTAGCGGGGGGGATTAGCACAGATACGCAGTATTTT; cdr3_aa: CASNGLAGGISTDTQYF
j_call: TRBJ2-1; v_call: TRBV5-6; clone_size: NA; d_call: TRBD1; cdr3_nt: TGTGCCAGCAGCTTGAAAGGGACAGCTTACAATGAGCAGTTCTTC; cdr3_aa: CASSLKGTAYNEQFF
j_call: TRBJ1-1; v_call: TRBV7-2; clone_size: NA; d_call: NA; cdr3_nt: TGTGCCAGCAGCCCAAACAGGGATGCTGGCACTGAAGCTTTCTTT; cdr3_aa: CASSPNRDAGTEAFF
j_call: TRBJ2-7; v_call: TRBV7-9; clone_size: NA; d_call: NA; cdr3_nt: TGTGCCAGCAGCCAGGACAGTTCGGGGTTAAGCGAGCAGTACTTC; cdr3_aa: CASSQDSSGLSEQYF
j_call: TRBJ2-2; v_call: TRBV28; clone_size: NA; d_call: NA; cdr3_nt: TGTGCCAGCAGTTTATCCGGTTCGAACACCGGGGAGCTGTTTTTT; cdr3_aa: CASSLSGSNTGELFF
j_call: TRBJ1-2; v_call: TRBV11-2; clone_size: NA; d_call: NA; cdr3_nt: TGTGCCAGCAGCTCACAGGGTTATGGCTACACCTTC; cdr3_aa: CASSSQGYGYTF
j_call: TRBJ2-2; v_call: TRBV4-2; clone_size: few; d_call: TRBD2; cdr3_nt: TGTGCCAGCAGCCAAGATACTAGCGGGGGGGCCGGGGAGCTGTTTTTT; cdr3_aa: CASSQDTSGGAGELFF
j_call: TRBJ1-1; v_call: TRBV11-2; clone_size: NA; d_call: TRBD1; cdr3_nt: TGTGCCAGCTACACCACTCGGACAGGGGGTCCATTAAACACTGAAGCTTTCTTT; cdr3_aa: CASYTTRTGGPLNTEAFF
j_call: TRBJ2-3; v_call: TRBV29-1; clone_size: NA; d_call: NA; cdr3_nt: TGCAGCGCCGGGACTGGAGCAGATACGCAGTATTTT; cdr3_aa: CSAGTGADTQYF
j_call: TRBJ1-4; v_call: TRBV9; clone_size: once; d_call: NA; cdr3_nt: TGTGCCAGCAGCTCCTCAGGGGACACTAATGAAAAACTGTTTTTT; cdr3_aa: CASSSSGDTNEKLFF
j_call: TRBJ1-2; v_call: TRBV19; clone_size: NA; d_call: NA; cdr3_nt: TGTGCCAGTAGTGAAATCCAGGAAAAGGGAGAGGGCTACACCTTC; cdr3_aa: CASSEIQEKGEGYTF
j_call: TRBJ1-2; v_call: TRBV24-1; clone_size: NA; d_call: NA; cdr3_nt: TGTGCCACCAGTGATTCCAACAGGGCTAGCTATGGCTACACCTTC; cdr3_aa: CATSDSNRASYGYTF
j_call: TRBJ1-3; v_call: TRBV30; clone_size: NA; d_call: NA; cdr3_nt: TGTGCCTGGGCCACCCACCGACAGAGCTCTGGAAACACCATATATTTT; cdr3_aa: CAWATHRQSSGNTIYF
j_call: TRBJ1-3; v_call: TRBV3-1/TRBV3-2; clone_size: NA; d_call: TRBD1; cdr3_nt: TGTGCCAGCAGCCAACCGGGACAGGCCGTCTCTGGAAACACCATATATTTT; cdr3_aa: CASSQPGQAVSGNTIYF